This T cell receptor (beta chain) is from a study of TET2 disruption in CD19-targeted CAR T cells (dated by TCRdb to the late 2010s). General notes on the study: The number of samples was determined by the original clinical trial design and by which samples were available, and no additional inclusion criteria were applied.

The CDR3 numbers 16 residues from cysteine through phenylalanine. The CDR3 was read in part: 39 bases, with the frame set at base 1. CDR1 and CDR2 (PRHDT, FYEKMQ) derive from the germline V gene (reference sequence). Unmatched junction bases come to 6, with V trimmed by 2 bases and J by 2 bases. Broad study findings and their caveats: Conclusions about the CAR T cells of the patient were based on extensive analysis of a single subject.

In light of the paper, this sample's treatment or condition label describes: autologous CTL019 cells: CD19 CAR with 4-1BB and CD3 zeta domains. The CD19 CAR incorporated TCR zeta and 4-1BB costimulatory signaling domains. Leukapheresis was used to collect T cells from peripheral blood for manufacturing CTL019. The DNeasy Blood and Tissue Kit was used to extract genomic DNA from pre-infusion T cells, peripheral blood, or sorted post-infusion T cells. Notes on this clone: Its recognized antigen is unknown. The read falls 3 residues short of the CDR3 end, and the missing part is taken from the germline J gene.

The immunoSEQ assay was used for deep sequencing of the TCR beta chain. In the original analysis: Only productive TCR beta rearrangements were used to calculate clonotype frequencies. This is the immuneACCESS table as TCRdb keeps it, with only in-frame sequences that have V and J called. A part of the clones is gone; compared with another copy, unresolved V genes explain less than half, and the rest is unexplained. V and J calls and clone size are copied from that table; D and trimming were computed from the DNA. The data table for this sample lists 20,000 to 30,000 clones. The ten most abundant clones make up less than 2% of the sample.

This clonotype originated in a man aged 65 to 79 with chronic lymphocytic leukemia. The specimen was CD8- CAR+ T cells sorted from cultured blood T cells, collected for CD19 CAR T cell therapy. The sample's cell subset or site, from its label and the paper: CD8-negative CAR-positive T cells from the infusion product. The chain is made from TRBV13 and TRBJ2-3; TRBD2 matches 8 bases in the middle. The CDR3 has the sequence CASSLTGTRITDTQYF. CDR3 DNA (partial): TGTGCCAGCAGCTTAACCGGGACTAGGATCACAGATACG.